The 6 T cell receptor beta chains given below trace back to one sample, sequenced in a study of response to subunit inactivated influenza vaccine. A single record per CDR3 protein comes from TCRdb applying MiXCR to the RT-PCR reads. The sample carries about 700,000 distinct CDR3 sequences, roughly 14% recorded once. Specimen: PBMCs from blood, collected approximately 15 days before vaccination. The receptors were gathered from a man between 45 and 60 years old who received an inactivated influenza vaccine.

This chain's CDR3 is CASLRTASGNTIYF. The CDR3 bases are TGTGCCAGCCTCCGGACAGCCTCTGGAAACACCATATATTTT. The chain links TRBV2 to TRBJ1-3; D might be TRBD1 (6 bases). Per the germline V gene, CDR1 is SNHLY and CDR2 is FYNNEI. The CDR3 extends over 14 amino acids. Trimming took 8 bases from V and 0 from J, leaving 11 bases between them.

This clonotype was counted many times. This chain joins TRBV3-1 and TRBJ2-3; D is unresolved. The CDR3 is 11 residues long. The germline CDR1 and CDR2 sequences are LGHDT and YNNKEL (reference sequence). V gave up 5 bases and J gave up 2 bases, with 2 bases separating them. The CDR3 protein is CASSVTDTQYF. CDR3 DNA: TGTGCCAGCAGCGTCACAGATACGCAGTATTTT.

The V and J genes are TRBV9 and TRBJ1-1; the match to TRBD1 covers 8 bases. The CDR3 is made up of 14 amino acids. Germline values: CDR1 SGDLS, CDR2 YYNGEE. The V and J ends lost 4 bases and 5 bases, in that order; junction bases with no gene match: 7. The CDR3 reads CASSFGQGQTEAFF. DNA of the CDR3: TGTGCCAGCAGCTTCGGACAGGGACAAACTGAAGCTTTCTTT.

This clonotype turned up a few times. The genes are TRBV14 and TRBJ2-1; 11 bases are a match to TRBD2. The length of the CDR3 is 20 residues. V lost 0 bases and J lost 0; bases outside the gene matches: 10. The germline CDR1 and CDR2 sequences are SGHDN and FVKESK. CDR3 nucleotides: TGTGCCAGCAGCCAAGATTTTCGGGGACTAGCGGCTAGCTCCTACAATGAGCAGTTCTTC. Translating gives CASSQDFRGLAASSYNEQFF.

The chain employs TRBV20-1 and TRBJ2-1; 14 nucleotides line up with TRBD2. Per the germline V gene, CDR1 is DFQATT and CDR2 is SNEGSKA (reference sequence). J lost 10 bases, V lost 5 bases, and 10 bases had no gene match. This CDR3 has 15 residues. Written as DNA, the CDR3 is TGCAGTGCTGGGGGGACTAGCGGGGGTCAAAAAGAGCAGTTCTTC. It specifies CSAGGTSGGQKEQFF.

The chain carries TRBV6-1 and TRBJ2-4; D ambiguous. Germline V gene data show CDR1 as MNHNS and CDR2 as SASEGT. Trimming removed 0 bases at V and 0 bases at J, with 6 bases between. The CDR3 is 15 amino acids. For the CDR3, the DNA is TGTGCCAGCAGTGAAGCACGAATAGCCAAAAACATTCAGTACTTC. It is translated as CASSEARIAKNIQYF.